Only a few counts were recorded for the clone carrying this T cell receptor (beta chain). Its antigen is as yet unknown. Markers CD45RO/CCR7/CD25/CD127/CD95/CD27 served to sort CD4+ naive, central memory, regulatory and stem cell-like memory cells. The sample comes from a study of beta chain features in type 1 diabetes. The wider study: Patients shared similar age, gender and cell yields with healthy donors.

Notes on the study in general: TCRB CDR3s were moderately but significantly shorter in Type 1 diabetes patients in all four CD4+ subsets. For patients, the naive, central memory and Treg TCRB repertoires appeared more alike than for healthy donors.

Sequenced material consisted of expressed TCRB transcripts (all of the isolated RNA was reverse transcribed). Assay: immunoSEQ multiplex PCR; the TCRdb copy retains only in-frame clones and omits some. The top ten hold under 0.05% of the sample, which has under 400,000 clones, less than 20% seen once. Germline CDR1 reads SGHTA; CDR2 reads FQGTGA. CDR3 length equals 13 residues. V shed 1 base and J 6 bases; nucleotides not matched to a gene: 0. The sequence was collected from a woman aged 18-29 years in good health. Sequencing was performed on naive CD4+ T cells from blood. The chain combines TRBV7-3 with TRBJ2-4; 7 nucleotides agree with TRBD1. The CDR3 bases are TGTGCCAGCAGCTTAAACAGGGGAAACATTCAGTACTTC. Translation: CASSLNRGNIQYF.